This entry features one T cell receptor (beta chain) sequence. The antigen is not known. V lost 2 bases and J lost 0; bases outside the gene matches: 6. Looked up from germline, CDR1 is KGHSH and CDR2 is LQKENI. The CDR3 has 17 amino acids. The record originates from a study of CD8 T cells in ankylosing spondylitis. Libraries of TCR beta came from quantitative 5'-RACE with molecular barcodes. One entry per CDR3 protein, called by TCRdb with MiXCR from the 5' RACE reads. The sample includes around 180,000 distinct CDR3 sequences, roughly 13% seen only once; the top ten take approximately 11%. Findings and limits, study-wide: Seemingly characteristic of ankylosing spondylitis blood was a TCR beta motif consisting of about 8 highly homologous variants. With a CD8+ phenotype, disease-linked clones were relatively rare in peripheral blood. Significantly higher representation of disease-linked clones was reported for matched ankylosing spondylitis synovial fluid.

The chain joins TRBV18 to TRBJ2-7, with 11 bases that match TRBD2. The clonotype was recovered from a female donor with ankylosing spondylitis or in good health (not recorded which). Sequenced material: blood, either unsorted or a sorted T cell fraction (not recorded which). In DNA form, the CDR3 reads TGTGCCAGCTCACCATTTCGGACTAGCGGGCTCTCCTACGAGCAGTACTTC. Amino acid sequence: CASSPFRTSGLSYEQYF.